This T cell receptor (beta chain) was sequenced for a study of draining lymph node invasion in breast cancer (dated by TCRdb to between 2020 and 2021). About the study as a whole: Histology and cytokeratin immunohistochemistry were used to diagnose nodal metastasis, and EpCAM/CD45 flow cytometry was used to confirm the diagnosis. In a separate targeted assay, bulk TCR-beta CDR3 sequencing compared sorted memory regulatory T cells and memory conventional CD4 T cells across breast cancer tissues. From every patient, the primary tumor plus matched non-invaded and tumor-invaded tumor-draining lymph nodes were collected, and both Treg and Tconv subsets were profiled. The separate targeted TCR sequencing covered lymph nodes from about 5 patients, with primary tumors sequenced for three of those patients.

The cysteine opens and the phenylalanine closes a CDR3 of 13 amino acids. The retained sequence is limited to the CDR3, 39 bases, with the frame set at the first base. The germline V gene (reference sequence) specifies MNHEY as CDR1 and SMNVEV as CDR2. The junction shows trimming of 3 bases on V and 4 bases on J, plus 7 bases between the germline ends. Compared with the rest of its sample, this clonotype is large (0.1 to 1%). This clone's antigen is unknown. The sample holds no much larger clone one base away, and base qualities are not on file. CD4+ CD45RA- CD25high cells were sorted as memory regulatory T cells. Tumor-draining lymph nodes were classified as non-invaded or invaded according to the absence or presence of metastatic tumor cells. T cells were pre-enriched with a Miltenyi Pan T Cell isolation kit before staining and sorting. Immunohistochemistry for estrogen receptor, progesterone receptor, HER2 and Ki-67 was used to characterize primary tumors. Within a few hours after surgery, the fresh surgical tissue was processed by cutting it into small fragments. The tissue fragments were digested enzymatically for 15 to 25 minutes with Liberase TL plus DNase and were then passed through a 40-micrometer strainer. Sorting used a BD FACS Aria II with roughly 98-99% purity, after DAPI live/dead staining. Sorted cells were lysed in TCL buffer, and RNA was purified using a Norgen Single Cell RNA purification kit that included DNase treatment.

The research as a whole found: Whether Treg conversion occurred in a given organ or whether converted Tregs recirculated between nodes and tumor could not be resolved from the data. Shared TCRs between Treg and Tconv subsets were considered suggestive but not proof of common clonal origin. In the targeted TCR-seq data, Tregs appeared more clonally expanded than Tconvs in all tissues, and both subsets were less diverse in tumor than lymph nodes. Some of the top 100 tumor clones were detected in invaded and non-invaded nodes, suggesting recirculation between tumor and draining nodes. Per tissue, roughly 13-25% of Treg TCRs were found to be shared with Tconvs, and this sharing was interpreted as suggesting peripheral Treg induction. Tracking of the top-100 tumor clones could be carried out in just two patients.

Library generation was performed with bulk RNA-seq. Sequencer: Illumina HiSeq 2500. In the paper's pipeline: CDR3 sequences in the separate targeted TCR-seq dataset were extracted from raw reads and quantified using MiXCR version 2.1.5 with default parameters. The separate targeted TCR-seq dataset defined each TCR-beta clone by its combination of V gene, J gene and CDR3 sequence. In the separate targeted TCR-seq dataset, clones with fewer than three counts were first removed, after which only the 90% most strongly expressed clones per sample were kept. In the separate targeted TCR-seq dataset, Treg-Tconv overlap was computed as shared clones divided by total Treg clones per tissue, times 100. TCRdb reworked the public reads: Q25 trimming with fastp, MiXCR clone assembly, productive beta chains retained. Every CDR3 protein is listed once, alongside the most common genes and DNA of its rows. The V and J calls follow TCRdb's processing rather than the paper's. Here the sample has 2,500 to 3,500 distinct CDR3 sequences; approximately 50% occur a single time. Roughly 3.2% of the sample belongs to the ten largest clones.

The rearranged chain carries TRBV27 and TRBJ1-5; no D gene call is confident. The sample taken for sequencing was sorted memory Tregs from a lymph node. The label giving this sample's cell subset or site can be read as: CD45RA-negative sorted CD4+ T cells (memory Tconv or effector/memory Treg). The sequence derives from a female donor with luminal breast cancer. The DNA is TGTGCCAGCAGTTTTCGTCTAAATCAGCCCCAGCATTTT. The encoded protein is CASSFRLNQPQHF.